This TCR beta chain came from a study of T cell repertoires in cytomegalovirus infection. Germline V gene sequence: CDR1 KGHSH, CDR2 LQKENI. The V and J ends lost 6 bases and 4 bases respectively, with 13 bases between them. The CDR3 is 14 residues long. One entry per CDR3 protein, called by TCRdb with MiXCR from the reads. The repertoire holds about 700,000 distinct CDR3 sequences, with around 31% as singletons. A remark on this clonotype: What it recognizes is unknown.

The chain combines TRBV18 with TRBJ1-5, with D possibly being TRBD1 (6 bases). This clonotype was sampled from a human donor in good health (CMV status not recorded). Some clones in this sample may be carry-over from other donors' samples. The sample was cultured PBMCs, taken from culture after CMV antigen stimulation. The DNA of the CDR3 is TGTGCCAGCTCCCCGGCCCAGGGGAATCAGCCCCAGCATTTT. Residues: CASSPAQGNQPQHF.